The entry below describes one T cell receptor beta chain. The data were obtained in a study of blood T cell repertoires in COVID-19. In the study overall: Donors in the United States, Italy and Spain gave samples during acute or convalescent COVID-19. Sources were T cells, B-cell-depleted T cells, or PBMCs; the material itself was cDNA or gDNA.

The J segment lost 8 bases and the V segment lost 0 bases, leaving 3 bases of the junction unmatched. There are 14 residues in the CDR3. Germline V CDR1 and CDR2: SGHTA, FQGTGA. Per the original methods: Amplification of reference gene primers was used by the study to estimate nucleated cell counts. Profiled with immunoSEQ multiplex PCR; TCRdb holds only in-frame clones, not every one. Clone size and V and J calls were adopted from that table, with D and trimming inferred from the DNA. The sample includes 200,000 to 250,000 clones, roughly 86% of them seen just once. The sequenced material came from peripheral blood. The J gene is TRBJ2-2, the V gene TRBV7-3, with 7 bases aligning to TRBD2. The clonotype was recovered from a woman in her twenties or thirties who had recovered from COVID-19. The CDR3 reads CASSLTSGVGELFF. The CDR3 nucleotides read TGTGCCAGCAGCTTAACGAGCGGGGTAGGGGAGCTGTTTTTT.